This T cell receptor (beta chain) was observed in a study of memory CD4+ T cells and cytomegalovirus serostatus. Study-wide context: Donors were healthy Belgian adults, under ten CMV seropositive and approximately 23 seronegative. Findings and caveats of the study: CD4+ memory repertoires contained about 40% of the roughly 160 reported CMV TCRbeta sequences.

The data were produced by immunoSEQ multiplex PCR, yet TCRdb's version contains in-frame clones alone and is incomplete. The sample holds 55,000 to 65,000 clones, about 81% seen once. Single viable CD3+CD4+CD8-CD45RO+ cells were sorted as the memory CD4+ T cells. Donors' CMV status reflects serum IgG against pp150, pp28, p38, p52. Total CD4+ T cells were enriched by CD4 positive selection. On this clone: Its antigen is as yet unknown.

CDR1 is GTSNPN and CDR2 is SVGIG in the germline V gene (reference sequence). V lost 3 bases and J lost 5, with 10 bases in between. The CDR3 is 12 residues long. The chain is built from TRBV30 and TRBJ1-2, with unresolved D. This TCR was sampled from an adult in good health and CMV-seronegative. Sample: memory CD4+ T cells from blood. The CDR3: CAWSHGRYGYTF. The CDR3 DNA reads TGTGCCTGGAGCCACGGACGATATGGCTACACCTTC.